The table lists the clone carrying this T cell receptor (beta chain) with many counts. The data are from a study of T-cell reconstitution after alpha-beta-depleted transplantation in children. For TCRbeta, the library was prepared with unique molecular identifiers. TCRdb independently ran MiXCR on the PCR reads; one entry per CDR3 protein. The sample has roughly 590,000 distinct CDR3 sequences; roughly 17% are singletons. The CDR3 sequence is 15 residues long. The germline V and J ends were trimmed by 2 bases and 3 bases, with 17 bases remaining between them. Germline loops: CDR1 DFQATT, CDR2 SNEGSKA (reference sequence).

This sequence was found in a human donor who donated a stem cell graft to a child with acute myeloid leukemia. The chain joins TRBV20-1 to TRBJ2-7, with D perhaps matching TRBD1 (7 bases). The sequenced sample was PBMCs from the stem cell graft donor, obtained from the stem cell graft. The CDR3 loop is CSARPGRQGGYEQYF. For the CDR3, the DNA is TGCAGTGCTAGACCCGGCAGACAGGGAGGCTACGAGCAGTACTTC.